This TCR beta chain was profiled in a study of T cells after yellow fever vaccination. Study-wide results and limits: Clonotype sharing between CD4 and CD8 compartments was small.

The V gene's germline CDR1 is MNHEY and CDR2 SVGEGT. This CDR3 has 12 amino acids. V trimming: 11 bases; J trimming: 6 bases; junction bases outside the gene matches: 10. One entry per CDR3 protein results from TCRdb running MiXCR on the 5' RACE reads. This sample has 150,000 to 200,000 distinct CDR3 sequences, with roughly 9% found just once. This clonotype was counted ten times or more. Its cognate antigen is unknown. Source: CD8+ T cells sorted from PBMCs, taken 45 days after the yellow fever booster vaccination. This chain connects TRBV6-2 or TRBV6-3 to TRBJ2-7; 7 nucleotides line up with TRBD1. The TCR sequence derives from a man aged 18 to 29 who received the YFV17D yellow fever vaccine. CDR3 sequence (DNA): TGTGCCTCAGGCGACAGGGCGCGCGAGCAGTACTTC. As protein: CASGDRAREQYF.